A single sample is the source of the 15 T cell receptor beta chains below, sequenced in a study of T cells in Graves' hyperthyroidism and ophthalmopathy. Amplified TCR beta CDR3 regions came from RNA transcripts. The HTBI set primed first-round TCR CDR3 RT-PCR. TCRdb re-called the multiplex PCR reads through MiXCR, storing one row per CDR3 protein. The sample consists of almost 600,000 distinct CDR3 sequences, 14% of them appearing once. Material: blood. These receptors all come from a woman in her twenties or thirties with Graves' hyperthyroidism that later progressed to Graves' ophthalmopathy.

The CDR3 region has the DNA TGTGCCACCAGTGACCTGACAGCCCGCGGGGAGCTGTTTTTT. It is translated as CATSDLTARGELFF. This rearrangement joins TRBV24-1 to TRBJ2-2; maybe TRBD1 (5 bases). V dropped 4 bases and J dropped 7 bases, with 12 bases sitting between them. The CDR3 loop spans 14 amino acids. In germline, CDR1 is KGHDR, CDR2 SFDVKD.

This clonotype showed up many times. The chain is built from TRBV6-1 and TRBJ1-4; possible D gene TRBD1, 5 bases. Trimming cost V 9 bases and J 6 bases, with 20 bases left between them. Germline assignment: CDR1 MNHNS and CDR2 SASEGT. The CDR3 runs to 15 residues. The chain's CDR3 is CASGLPGTGDEKLFF. The CDR3 DNA reads as TGTGCCAGTGGCCTCCCTGGTACGGGGGATGAAAAACTGTTTTTT.

The sample holds many counts of this clonotype. CDR3 amino acids: CASSPSPDRTYEQYF. Here the CDR3 DNA reads TGTGCCAGCAGCCCCAGCCCGGACAGAACCTACGAGCAGTACTTC. The rearrangement joins TRBV7-9 to TRBJ2-7, with D possibly matching TRBD1 (6 bases). Trimming stripped 5 bases from V and 2 bases from J, with 16 bases between. Germline values: CDR1 SEHNR, CDR2 FQNEAQ (reference sequence). CDR3 length: 15 amino acids. Full variable domain (remainder filled in from reference TRBV7-9 and TRBJ2-7): DTGVSQNPRHKITKRGQNVTFRCDPISEHNRLYWYRQTLGQGPEFLTYFQNEAQLEKSRLLSDRFSAERPKGSFSTLEIQRTEQGDSAMYLCASSPSPDRTYEQYFGPGTRLTVT.

This clonotype was observed at least ten times. The rearrangement joins TRBV2 to TRBJ1-1; D gene uncertain. CDR1 and CDR2 from the germline V gene are SNHLY and FYNNEI. Trimming removed 6 bases from V and 7 bases from J, with 15 bases in between. This CDR3 has 13 residues. The CDR3 loop is CASRVGEEGEAFF. The DNA of the CDR3 is TGTGCCAGCAGAGTCGGGGAGGAGGGTGAAGCTTTCTTT.

This chain connects TRBV20-1 to TRBJ1-1, with unresolved D. V was shortened by 2 bases and J by 1 base, with 11 bases between the two germline ends. The CDR3 length is 14 residues. The germline V gene encodes CDR1 DFQATT and CDR2 SNEGSKA (reference sequence). The CDR3 DNA reads as TGCAGTGCTAGACCCGCACGGAAGAACACTGAAGCTTTCTTT. Residues: CSARPARKNTEAFF.

The J gene is TRBJ2-3, the V gene TRBV6-1; tentatively, D is TRBD2 (5 bases). Germline values: CDR1 MNHNS, CDR2 SASEGT. CDR3 size: 13 residues. V lost 6 bases to trimming and J lost 4 bases, with 11 bases between them. The CDR3 spells CASRLEGPDTQYF. The CDR3 DNA follows: TGTGCCAGCAGGCTAGAGGGCCCAGATACGCAGTATTTT.

The chain carries TRBV10-3 and TRBJ2-7, with 10 bases identical to TRBD1. Germline values: CDR1 ENHRY, CDR2 SYGVKD. Trimming cost V 3 bases and J 4 bases; bases outside gene matches: 12. CDR3 length: 17 residues. The DNA of the CDR3 is TGTGCCATCAGTGATCCTTACCAGAGACAGGGGGCTTACGAGCAGTACTTC. This sequence encodes CAISDPYQRQGAYEQYF.

In its sample, this clonotype was seen a few times. The rearrangement uses TRBV7-6 and TRBJ2-7; the D gene is possibly TRBD2 (6 bases). Trimming stripped 6 bases from V and 3 bases from J, with 18 bases between. This CDR3 is 15 amino acids long. CDR1 SGHVS and CDR2 FNYEAQ come from the germline V gene. CDR3 coding DNA: TGTGCCAGCAGTCTAGCCTCGGGACTGTTCTACGAGCAGTACTTC. It translates to CASSLASGLFYEQYF.

The chain's CDR3 is CASKWTGANTEAFF. As DNA, the CDR3 is TGTGCCAGCAAATGGACAGGAGCGAACACTGAAGCTTTCTTT. The chain carries TRBV6-1 and TRBJ1-1; 7 nucleotides line up with TRBD1. Germline loops: CDR1 MNHNS, CDR2 SASEGT. The junction had 6 bases not matched to a gene; V was cut back by 7 bases and J by 1 base. The CDR3 has 14 amino acids.

The chain has TRBV19 and TRBJ1-1; D is ambiguous. This CDR3 has 12 residues. Trimming left V 3 bases short and J 6 bases short, with 8 bases between. Germline assignment: CDR1 LNHDA and CDR2 SQIVND (reference sequence). DNA of the CDR3: TGTGCCAGTAGTATTGATGAATCTGAAGCTTTCTTT. Its protein is CASSIDESEAFF.

This clonotype was detected ten times or more. CDR3 sequence reads: CASSQGTGELFF. CDR3 nucleotide sequence: TGTGCCAGCAGCCAGGGCACCGGGGAGCTGTTTTTT. This chain joins TRBV3-1 and TRBJ2-2; D not resolved. In germline, CDR1 is LGHDT, CDR2 YNNKEL (reference sequence). Trimming left V 3 bases short and J 4 bases short, with 3 bases between. The CDR3 contains 12 residues.

This clonotype has more than one count but fewer than ten. This chain connects TRBV20-1 to TRBJ1-1; TRBD1 is a possible D gene (5 bases). Germline-derived CDR1 and CDR2 are DFQATT and SNEGSKA (reference sequence). The CDR3 totals 14 residues. The V gene lost 3 bases and the J gene lost 5 bases, with 16 bases spanning the gap. The CDR3 reads CSASRDSRGTEAFF. In DNA, the CDR3 is TGCAGTGCTAGTAGAGACTCCCGGGGGACTGAAGCTTTCTTT.

This clonotype occurred many times. The V gene is TRBV24-1, the J gene TRBJ2-2; 9 nucleotides line up with TRBD1. V gave up 3 bases and J gave up 0 bases; unmatched junction bases: 4. The CDR3 length is 17 residues. Germline-derived CDR1 and CDR2 are KGHDR and SFDVKD. CDR3 protein: CATSDNTGGANTGELFF. DNA for the CDR3: TGTGCCACCAGTGATAATACAGGGGGCGCGAACACCGGGGAGCTGTTTTTT.

This clonotype appeared many times. V usage is TRBV30 and J usage is TRBJ2-7; perhaps TRBD1 as D (5 bases). Trimming stripped 1 base from V and 4 bases from J, with 8 bases between. This CDR3 spans 12 amino acids. Germline V gene data show CDR1 as GTSNPN and CDR2 as SVGIG (reference sequence). The CDR3 DNA is TGTGCCTGGAGTGAGGGGCGGTACGAGCAGTACTTC. As protein: CAWSEGRYEQYF.

This clonotype was counted at least ten times. The chain employs TRBV29-1 and TRBJ2-1; 7 nucleotides agree with TRBD2. Germline lookup yields CDR1 SQVTM and CDR2 ANQGSEA. The CDR3 contains 15 residues. V lost 3 bases, J lost 10 bases, and 15 bases stayed unmatched. The CDR3 spells CSVDRESGEGREQFF. As DNA, the CDR3 is TGCAGCGTTGATAGGGAAAGCGGGGAAGGTCGCGAGCAGTTCTTC.